Shown below are 16 T cell receptor beta chains from a single sample sequenced in a study of T cell changes during pregnancy in multiple sclerosis. Measured with immunoSEQ multiplex PCR; TCRdb has only the in-frame clones, and not every one. Altogether around 42,000 clones are present, about nine tenths being singletons, with the ten largest covering 1.5% to 2%. The sequenced sample was CD4+ T cells from peripheral blood mononuclear cells, obtained after pregnancy. All receptors come from a female donor in good health, enrolled as a control in a pregnancy study.

The CDR3 sequence is CASSISGTGVHTGELFF. CDR3 coding DNA: TGTGCCAGTAGTATATCAGGGACAGGGGTCCACACCGGGGAGCTGTTTTTT. The J gene is TRBJ2-2, the V gene TRBV19; 10 bases are a match to TRBD1. The V gene end was trimmed by 2 bases and the J gene end by 3 bases; junction bases not matched to a gene: 6. This CDR3 spans 17 amino acids. The germline gives CDR1 LNHDA, CDR2 SQIVND (reference sequence). Variable domain in full (rest from reference TRBV19 and TRBJ2-2): DGGITQSPKYLFRKEGQNVTLSCEQNLNHDAMYWYRQDPGQGLRLIYYSQIVNDFQKGDIAEGYSVSREKKESFPLTVTSAQKNPTAFYLCASSISGTGVHTGELFFGEGSRLTVL.

This clone was counted once. This chain links TRBV6-1 with TRBJ1-1; D is undetermined. V lost 1 base, J lost 0 bases, and 6 bases lay in between. CDR1 is MNHNS and CDR2 is SASEGT in the germline V gene. There are 14 residues in the CDR3. The CDR3 is CASSEDRLNTEAFF. In nucleotides, the CDR3 is TGTGCCAGCAGTGAAGACAGACTGAACACTGAAGCTTTCTTT.

The gene calls are TRBV6-1 and TRBJ2-1, with 8 bases fitting TRBD2. The CDR3 consists of 18 residues. V shed 0 bases and J 6 bases; nucleotides not matched to a gene: 13. CDR1 and CDR2 from the germline V gene are MNHNS and SASEGT. In DNA, the CDR3 is TGTGCCAGCAGTGAAGCAGTTTTGGAACTAGCGGTACTCAATGAGCAGTTCTTC. It is translated as CASSEAVLELAVLNEQFF.

The rearrangement uses TRBV11-1 and TRBJ2-3; maybe TRBD1 (5 bases). Per germline, CDR1 SGHAT and CDR2 FQDESV (reference sequence). CDR3 length: 14 residues. V lost 6 bases to trimming and J lost 5 bases, with 15 bases between them. Here the CDR3 DNA reads TGTGCCAGCAGGCCAGGGCCTTCGAGAGATACGCAGTATTTT. It yields the protein CASRPGPSRDTQYF. The full variable domain, its missing parts supplied by reference TRBV11-1 and TRBJ2-3, is EAEVAQSPRYKITEKSQAVAFWCDPISGHATLYWYRQILGQGPELLVQFQDESVVDDSQLPKDRFSAERLKGVDSTLKIQPAELGDSAMYLCASRPGPSRDTQYFGPGTRLTVL.

This rearrangement joins TRBV30 to TRBJ1-6; D is possibly TRBD1 (6 bases). V was clipped by 6 bases and J by 4 bases, with 13 bases between them. The CDR3 runs 14 residues. CDR1 and CDR2 (germline): GTSNPN, SVGIG (reference sequence). The CDR3 region has the DNA TGTGCCTGCTCGACAGGCTCATATAATTCACCCCTCCACTTT. Its protein product is CACSTGSYNSPLHF.

The chain recombines TRBV7-2 with TRBJ1-5; no definite D call. The CDR3 covers 14 residues. Per the germline V gene, CDR1 is SGHTA and CDR2 is FQGNSA. V lost 5 bases to trimming and J lost 0 bases, with 8 bases between them. CDR3 DNA: TGTGCCAGCAGCCAGACACCTAGCAATCAGCCCCAGCATTTT. Translated: CASSQTPSNQPQHF.

The rearrangement links TRBV30 to TRBJ2-3; D is uncertain. V was pared by 0 bases and J by 6 bases, with 13 bases between. Germline lookup yields CDR1 GTSNPN and CDR2 SVGIG (reference sequence). This CDR3 has 14 residues. This CDR3 reads CAWSVPPGPDTQYF. The CDR3 nucleotides read TGTGCCTGGAGTGTACCCCCAGGTCCGGATACGCAGTATTTT.

The chain combines TRBV2 with TRBJ1-1; D unclear. From germline, CDR1 is SNHLY and CDR2 FYNNEI. Trimming removed 2 bases at V and 8 bases at J, with 9 bases between. The CDR3 has 12 amino acids. CDR3 sequence (DNA): TGTGCCAGCAGTGAACATTTCCAGGAAGCTTTCTTT. This gives the protein CASSEHFQEAFF.

This clone was seen a single time. The genes are TRBV29-1 and TRBJ2-3; 8 bases agree with TRBD2. The V segment lost 7 bases and the J segment 6 bases; nucleotides outside the gene matches: 6. Germline V gene data show CDR1 as SQVTM and CDR2 as ANQGSEA. The CDR3 has 12 amino acids. The CDR3 DNA follows: TGCAGCGGAAGCGGGGGTAGGGATACGCAGTATTTT. Amino acids: CSGSGGRDTQYF.

J is TRBJ1-2 and V is TRBV14, with D hard to call. The germline V and J ends were trimmed by 2 bases and 8 bases, with 15 bases remaining between them. Germline V lookup: CDR1 SGHDN, CDR2 FVKESK. This CDR3 is 14 amino acids long. The CDR3 region is CASSQSLAGRGYTF. CDR3 in DNA: TGTGCCAGCAGCCAATCCCTGGCAGGCCGGGGCTACACCTTC.

This clone was counted a single time. The V gene is TRBV21-1, the J gene TRBJ2-4; the listed D gene, TRBD2, was not tested against the DNA. TRBV21-1 is recorded as a pseudogene. The CDR3 consists of 13 residues. The chain's CDR3 is CASSKGLQNIQYF. CDR3 in DNA: TGTGCCAGCAGCAAGGGACTACAAAACATTCAGTACTTC.

The chain recombines TRBV7-7 with TRBJ2-2; TRBD1 matches 10 bases. The CDR3 loop spans 19 amino acids. Germline CDR1 SSHAT, CDR2 FNYEAQ (reference sequence). Losses at the gene ends were 0 bases for V and 4 bases for J; bases not matched to a gene: 11. CDR3 loop: CASSLAGTGDMGGTGELFF. In DNA, the CDR3 is TGTGCCAGCAGCTTAGCCGGGACAGGGGACATGGGGGGCACCGGGGAGCTGTTTTTT.

The rearrangement joins TRBV10-3 to TRBJ2-3, with TRBD2 matching 11 bases. Germline CDR1 reads ENHRY; CDR2 reads SYGVKD. This CDR3 has 20 residues. The V gene end was trimmed by 0 bases and the J gene end by 2 bases; junction bases not matched to a gene: 13. The CDR3 protein is CAISESRGSLAGAHTDTQYF. CDR3 nucleotides: TGTGCCATCAGTGAGTCGAGGGGGTCACTAGCGGGGGCCCACACAGATACGCAGTATTTT.

This sequence joins TRBV7-3 and TRBJ1-2; weak D call: TRBD1 (5 bases). The length of the CDR3 is 13 residues. Trimming removed 0 bases at V and 5 bases at J, with 7 bases between. Germline assignment: CDR1 SGHTA and CDR2 FQGTGA. The CDR3 protein is CASSLTTEYGYTF. Written as DNA, the CDR3 is TGTGCCAGCAGCTTAACGACAGAATATGGCTACACCTTC.

This chain joins TRBV6-1 and TRBJ2-1; possible D gene TRBD1, 6 bases. CDR1 and CDR2 (germline): MNHNS, SASEGT. V was trimmed by 6 bases and J by 2 bases, leaving 14 bases between them. The CDR3 sequence is 15 residues long. CDR3 amino acids: CASRSTGNPYNEQFF. The CDR3, as DNA: TGTGCCAGCAGGAGTACAGGGAACCCCTACAATGAGCAGTTCTTC.

The chain uses TRBV7-8 and TRBJ2-3; tentatively, D is TRBD2 (5 bases). CDR1 and CDR2 (germline): SGHVS, FQNEAQ. The CDR3 consists of 16 residues. The germline V and J ends were trimmed by 4 bases and 0 bases, with 14 bases remaining between them. CDR3 in DNA: TGTGCCAGCAGCTCCGAGTGGCGGGTTAGCACAGATACGCAGTATTTT. It yields the protein CASSSEWRVSTDTQYF.